This TCR beta chain came from a study of cytotoxic CD8 clonotypes in ibrutinib-treated CLL. The wider study: Of a cohort that held around 10 relapsed/refractory and around 14 treatment-naive patients, roughly 18 were IGHV unmutated. Among responders, about 25 were partial and 2 complete; after median roughly 72 months, about 15 stayed remitted and roughly 12 progressed. Notes on the study in general: Clonality rose at ibrutinib response and fell back toward baseline at progression. Clonality (at baseline) was higher than in age-matched healthy donors and tracked circulating CD8+ T-cell counts.

TCRdb's copy holds only in-frame clones and misses some; the assay was immunoSEQ multiplex PCR. The table lists tens of thousands of clones, less than 60% of them singletons. A few counts support this clone. What it binds is not known. This CDR3 is 14 amino acids long. Per germline, CDR1 SGHTA and CDR2 FQGNSA. The junction had 7 bases not matched to a gene; V was cut back by 5 bases and J by 5 bases. The receptor was isolated from a human donor with chronic lymphocytic leukemia. The material sequenced was PBMCs, taken before ibrutinib treatment. The genes are TRBV7-2 and TRBJ1-2; 8 positions match TRBD1. The DNA of the CDR3 is TGTGCCAGCAGCCCCCGGACAGGGAAATATGGCTACACCTTC. Translation: CASSPRTGKYGYTF.